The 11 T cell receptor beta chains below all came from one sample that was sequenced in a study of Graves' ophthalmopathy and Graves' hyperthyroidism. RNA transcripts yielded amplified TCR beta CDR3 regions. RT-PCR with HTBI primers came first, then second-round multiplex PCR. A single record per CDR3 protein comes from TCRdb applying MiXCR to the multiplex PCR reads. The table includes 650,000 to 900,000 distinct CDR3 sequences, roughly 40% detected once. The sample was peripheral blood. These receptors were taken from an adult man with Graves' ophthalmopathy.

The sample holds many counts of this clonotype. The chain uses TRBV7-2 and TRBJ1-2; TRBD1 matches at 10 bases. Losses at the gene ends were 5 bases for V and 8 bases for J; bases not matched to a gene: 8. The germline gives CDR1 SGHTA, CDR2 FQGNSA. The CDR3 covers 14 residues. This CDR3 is CASSRDRGSEGYTF. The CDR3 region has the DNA TGTGCCAGCAGCAGGGACAGGGGATCAGAGGGCTACACCTTC.

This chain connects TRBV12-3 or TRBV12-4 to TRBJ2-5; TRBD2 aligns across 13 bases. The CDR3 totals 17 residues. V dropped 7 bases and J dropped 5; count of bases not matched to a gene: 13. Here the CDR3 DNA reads TGTGCCAGCACACTAGCGGGAGGGGCCACTCCGAGGGAGACCCAGTACTTC. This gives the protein CASTLAGGATPRETQYF.

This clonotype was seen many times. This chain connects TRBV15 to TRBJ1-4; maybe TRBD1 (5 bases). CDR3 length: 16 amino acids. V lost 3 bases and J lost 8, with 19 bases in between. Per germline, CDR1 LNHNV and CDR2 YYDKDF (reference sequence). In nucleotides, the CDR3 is TGTGCCACCAGCAGCAATATGGGCAGGGAGGAGGAAAAACTGTTTTTT. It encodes CATSSNMGREEEKLFF. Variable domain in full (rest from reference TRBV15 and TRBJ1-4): DAMVIQNPRYQVTQFGKPVTLSCSQTLNHNVMYWYQQKSSQAPKLLFHYYDKDFNNEADTPDNFQSRRPNTSFCFLDIRSPGLGDTAMYLCATSSNMGREEEKLFFGSGTQLSVL.

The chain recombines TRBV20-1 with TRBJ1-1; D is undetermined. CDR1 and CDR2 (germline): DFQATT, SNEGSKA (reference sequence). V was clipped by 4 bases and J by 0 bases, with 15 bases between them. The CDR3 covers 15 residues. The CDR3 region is CSAKGGLGMNTEAFF. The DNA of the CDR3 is TGCAGTGCTAAGGGAGGATTGGGGATGAACACTGAAGCTTTCTTT.

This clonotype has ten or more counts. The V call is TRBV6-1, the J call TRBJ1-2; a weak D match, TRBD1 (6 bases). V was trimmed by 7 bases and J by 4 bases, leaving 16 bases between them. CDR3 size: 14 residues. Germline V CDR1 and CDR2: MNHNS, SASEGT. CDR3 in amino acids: CASNPRQVRYGYTF. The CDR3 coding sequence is TGTGCCAGCAACCCCAGACAGGTCCGCTATGGCTACACCTTC.

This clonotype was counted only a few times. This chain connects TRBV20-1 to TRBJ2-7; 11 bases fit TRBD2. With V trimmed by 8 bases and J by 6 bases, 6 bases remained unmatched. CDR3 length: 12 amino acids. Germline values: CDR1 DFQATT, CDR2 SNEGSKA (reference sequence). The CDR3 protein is CSRPSGGSEQYF. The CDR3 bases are TGCAGTCGTCCTAGCGGGGGGAGCGAGCAGTACTTC.

As DNA, the CDR3 is TGTGCCAGCAGCTTGGAATGGGTTCTCGAGACCCAGTACTTC. This translates into CASSLEWVLETQYF. This chain links TRBV5-5 with TRBJ2-5; no reliable D call. Deletions cut 0 bases from V and 5 bases from J, with 11 bases between. Germline CDR1 is SGHKS and CDR2 is YYEKEE (reference sequence). This CDR3 has 14 amino acids.

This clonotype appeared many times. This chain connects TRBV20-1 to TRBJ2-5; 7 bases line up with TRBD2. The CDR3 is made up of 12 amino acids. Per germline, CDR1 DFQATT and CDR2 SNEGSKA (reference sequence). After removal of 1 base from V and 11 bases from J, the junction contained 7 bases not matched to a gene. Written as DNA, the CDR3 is TGCAGTGCTAGAGGTTGGCTAGCGGAACAGTACTTC. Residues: CSARGWLAEQYF.

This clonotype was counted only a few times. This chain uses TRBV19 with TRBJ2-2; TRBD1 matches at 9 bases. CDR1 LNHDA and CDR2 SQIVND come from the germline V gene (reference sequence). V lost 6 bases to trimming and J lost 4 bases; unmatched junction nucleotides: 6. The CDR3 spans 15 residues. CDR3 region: CASSRGQGFTGELFF. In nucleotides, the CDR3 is TGTGCCAGTAGCCGTGGACAGGGGTTCACCGGGGAGCTGTTTTTT.

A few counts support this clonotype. The CDR3 sequence is CASRDIMNTEAFF. The CDR3 DNA reads TGTGCCAGCAGGGATATCATGAACACTGAAGCTTTCTTT. The chain joins TRBV27 to TRBJ1-1; D gene uncertain. V was cut by 6 bases and J by 0 bases, with 8 bases left in between. CDR3 length equals 13 residues. Germline V gene data show CDR1 as MNHEY and CDR2 as SMNVEV (reference sequence).

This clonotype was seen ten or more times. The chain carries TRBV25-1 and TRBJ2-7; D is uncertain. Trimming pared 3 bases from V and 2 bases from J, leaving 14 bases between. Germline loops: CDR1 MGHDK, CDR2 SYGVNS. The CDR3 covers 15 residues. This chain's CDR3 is CASSDPSMGTYEQYF. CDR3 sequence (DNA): TGTGCCAGCAGTGATCCCTCTATGGGGACCTACGAGCAGTACTTC.